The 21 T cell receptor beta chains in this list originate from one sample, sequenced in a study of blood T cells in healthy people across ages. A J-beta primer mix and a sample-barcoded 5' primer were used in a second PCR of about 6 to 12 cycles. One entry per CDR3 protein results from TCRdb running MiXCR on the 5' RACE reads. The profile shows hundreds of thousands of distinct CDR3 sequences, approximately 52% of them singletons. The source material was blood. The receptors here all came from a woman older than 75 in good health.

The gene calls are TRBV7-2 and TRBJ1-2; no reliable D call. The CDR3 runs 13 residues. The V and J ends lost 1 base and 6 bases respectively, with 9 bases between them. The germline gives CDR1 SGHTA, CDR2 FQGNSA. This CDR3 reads CASSLDGDNGYTF. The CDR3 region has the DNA TGTGCCAGCAGCTTAGATGGGGATAATGGCTACACCTTC.

Here the CDR3 reads CATESSGGTDTQYF. The CDR3 nucleotides are TGTGCCACCGAGAGTAGCGGGGGCACAGATACGCAGTATTTT. V usage is TRBV28 and J usage is TRBJ2-3; 8 bases match TRBD2. The CDR3 runs to 14 residues. Germline assignment: CDR1 MDHEN and CDR2 SYDVKM. V was clipped by 10 bases and J by 1 base; unmatched bases: 7.

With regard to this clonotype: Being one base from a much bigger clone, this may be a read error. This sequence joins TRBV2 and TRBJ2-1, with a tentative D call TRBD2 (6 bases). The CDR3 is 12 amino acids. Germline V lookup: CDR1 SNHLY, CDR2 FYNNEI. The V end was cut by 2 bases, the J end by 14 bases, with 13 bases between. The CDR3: CASSETGGEEFF. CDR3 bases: TGTGCCAGCAGTGAAACGGGCGGGGAGGAGTTCTTC.

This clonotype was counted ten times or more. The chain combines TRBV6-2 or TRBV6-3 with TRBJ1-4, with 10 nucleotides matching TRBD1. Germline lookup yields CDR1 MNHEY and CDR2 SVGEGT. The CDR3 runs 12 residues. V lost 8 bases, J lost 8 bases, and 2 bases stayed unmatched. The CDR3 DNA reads TGTGCCAGCGGGACAGGGGCGGAAAAACTGTTTTTT. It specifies CASGTGAEKLFF.

The DNA of the CDR3 is TGTGCCAGCAGTTTAGCGGGCCGAAGCTCCTACGAGCAGTACTTC. Encoded protein: CASSLAGRSSYEQYF. V usage is TRBV28 and J usage is TRBJ2-7; possible D gene TRBD2, 5 bases. The V end lost 2 bases, the J end lost 0 bases, and 11 bases lay between the germline ends. CDR1 and CDR2 from the germline V gene are MDHEN and SYDVKM. This CDR3 is built from 15 residues.

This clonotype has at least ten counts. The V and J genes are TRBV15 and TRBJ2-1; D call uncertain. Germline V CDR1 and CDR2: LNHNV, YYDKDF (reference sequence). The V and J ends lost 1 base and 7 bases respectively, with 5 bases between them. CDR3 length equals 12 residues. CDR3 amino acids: CATSRAGNEQFF. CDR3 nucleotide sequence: TGTGCCACCAGCAGAGCTGGGAATGAGCAGTTCTTC.

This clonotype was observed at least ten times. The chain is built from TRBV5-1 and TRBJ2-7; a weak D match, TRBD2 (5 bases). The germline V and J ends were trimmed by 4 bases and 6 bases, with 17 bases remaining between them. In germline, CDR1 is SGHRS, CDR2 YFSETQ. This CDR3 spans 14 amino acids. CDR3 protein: CASSAADLSGEQYF. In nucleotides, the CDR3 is TGCGCCAGCAGCGCGGCGGACTTATCAGGCGAGCAGTACTTC.

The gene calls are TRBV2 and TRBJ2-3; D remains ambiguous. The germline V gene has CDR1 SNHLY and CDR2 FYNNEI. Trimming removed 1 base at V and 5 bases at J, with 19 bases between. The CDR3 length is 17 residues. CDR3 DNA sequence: TGTGCCAGCAGTGAAGATGAGAGGTCGGGCTGGCTAGATACGCAGTATTTT. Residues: CASSEDERSGWLDTQYF.

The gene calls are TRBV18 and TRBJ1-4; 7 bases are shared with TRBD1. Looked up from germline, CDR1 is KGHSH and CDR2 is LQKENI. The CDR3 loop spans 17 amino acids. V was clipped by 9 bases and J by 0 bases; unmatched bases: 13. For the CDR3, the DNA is TGTGCCAGTTCAGAGACAGGGACCCCTTCAACTAATGAAAAACTGTTTTTT. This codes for CASSETGTPSTNEKLFF.

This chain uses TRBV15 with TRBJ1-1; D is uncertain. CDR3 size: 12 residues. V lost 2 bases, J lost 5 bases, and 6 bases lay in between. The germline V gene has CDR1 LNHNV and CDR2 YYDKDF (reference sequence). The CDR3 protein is CATSRTMTEAFF. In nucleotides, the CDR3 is TGTGCCACCAGCAGAACCATGACTGAAGCTTTCTTT.

The CDR3 spells CSVEVGRGASYNEQFF. The CDR3 region has the DNA TGCAGCGTTGAGGTAGGGCGGGGGGCCTCCTACAATGAGCAGTTCTTC. The chain combines TRBV29-1 with TRBJ2-1; 8 positions agree with TRBD2. The CDR3 is 16 residues long. The junction had 7 bases not matched to a gene; V was cut back by 3 bases and J by 0 bases. The germline V gene encodes CDR1 SQVTM and CDR2 ANQGSEA.

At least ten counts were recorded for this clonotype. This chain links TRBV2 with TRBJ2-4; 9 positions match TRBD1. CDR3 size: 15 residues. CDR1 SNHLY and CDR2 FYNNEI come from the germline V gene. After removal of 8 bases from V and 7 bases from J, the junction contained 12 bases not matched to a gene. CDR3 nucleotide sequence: TGTGCCAGCGGACGGACAGGGGTAGGAGTGAACATTCAGTACTTC. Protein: CASGRTGVGVNIQYF.

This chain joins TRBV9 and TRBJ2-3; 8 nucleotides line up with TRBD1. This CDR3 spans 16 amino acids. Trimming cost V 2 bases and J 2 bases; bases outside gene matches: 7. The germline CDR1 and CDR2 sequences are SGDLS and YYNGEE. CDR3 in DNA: TGTGCCAGCAGCGTGTCGACAGGGGCTCCCACAGATACGCAGTATTTT. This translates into CASSVSTGAPTDTQYF.

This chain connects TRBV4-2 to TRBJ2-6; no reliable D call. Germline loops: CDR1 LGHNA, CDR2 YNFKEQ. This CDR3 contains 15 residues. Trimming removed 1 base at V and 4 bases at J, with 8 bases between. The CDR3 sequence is CASSQGVQGANVLTF. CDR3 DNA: TGTGCCAGCAGCCAAGGAGTGCAAGGGGCCAACGTCCTGACTTTC.

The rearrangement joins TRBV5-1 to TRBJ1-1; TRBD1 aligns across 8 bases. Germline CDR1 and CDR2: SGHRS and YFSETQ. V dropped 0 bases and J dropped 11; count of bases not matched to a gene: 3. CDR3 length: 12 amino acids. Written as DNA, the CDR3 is TGCGCCAGCAGCTTGGGACAGGGGCGGGCTTTCTTT. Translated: CASSLGQGRAFF.

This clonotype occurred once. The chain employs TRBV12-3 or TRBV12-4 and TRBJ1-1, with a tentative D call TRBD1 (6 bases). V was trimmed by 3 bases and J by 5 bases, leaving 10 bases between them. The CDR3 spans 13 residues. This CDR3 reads CASSFGQYTEAFF. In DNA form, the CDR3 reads TGTGCCAGCAGTTTTGGACAGTATACTGAAGCTTTCTTT.

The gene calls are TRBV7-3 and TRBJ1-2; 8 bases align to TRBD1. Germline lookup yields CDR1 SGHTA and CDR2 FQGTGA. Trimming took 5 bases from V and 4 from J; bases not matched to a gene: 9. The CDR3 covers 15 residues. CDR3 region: CASSPGQGQGYGYTF. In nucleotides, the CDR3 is TGTGCCAGCAGCCCAGGACAGGGACAAGGCTATGGCTACACCTTC.

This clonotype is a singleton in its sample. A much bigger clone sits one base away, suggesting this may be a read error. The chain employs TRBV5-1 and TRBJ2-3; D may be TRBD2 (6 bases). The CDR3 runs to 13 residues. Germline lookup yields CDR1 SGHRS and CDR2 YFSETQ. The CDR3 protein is CATGTSFTDMQYF. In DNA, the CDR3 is TGCGCCACCGGGACTTCCTTTACAGATATGCAGTATTTT.

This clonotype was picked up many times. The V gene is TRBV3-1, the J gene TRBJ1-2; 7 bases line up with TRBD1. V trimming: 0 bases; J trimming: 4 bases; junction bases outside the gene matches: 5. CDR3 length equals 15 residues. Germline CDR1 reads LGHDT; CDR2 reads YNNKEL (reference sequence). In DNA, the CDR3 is TGTGCCAGCAGCCAAGATGGACAGGTCATCTATGGCTACACCTTC. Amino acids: CASSQDGQVIYGYTF. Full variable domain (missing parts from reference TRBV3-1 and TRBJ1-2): DTAVSQTPKYLVTQMGNDKSIKCEQNLGHDTMYWYKQDSKKFLKIMFSYNNKELIINETVPNRFSPKSPDKAHLNLHINSLELGDSAVYFCASSQDGQVIYGYTFGSGTRLTVV.

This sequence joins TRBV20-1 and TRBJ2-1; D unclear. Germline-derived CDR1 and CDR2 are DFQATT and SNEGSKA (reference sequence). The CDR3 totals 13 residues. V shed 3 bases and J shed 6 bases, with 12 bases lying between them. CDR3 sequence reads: CSASWPALNEQFF. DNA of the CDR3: TGCAGTGCTAGTTGGCCTGCCCTCAATGAGCAGTTCTTC.

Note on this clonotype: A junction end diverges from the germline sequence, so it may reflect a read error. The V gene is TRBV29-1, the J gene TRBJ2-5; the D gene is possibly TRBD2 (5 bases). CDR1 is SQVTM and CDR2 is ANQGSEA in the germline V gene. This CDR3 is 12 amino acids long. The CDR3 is CNVVAGEETQYF. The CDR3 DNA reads TGCAACGTTGTTGCGGGCGAAGAGACCCAGTACTTC.